The rows below give T cell receptor beta chains drawn from one sample of a study of blood T cell repertoires in COVID-19. TCRdb keeps only in-frame clones here, not all; method: immunoSEQ multiplex PCR. Seen here are some 300,000 clones, 80% to 90% observed once, and the top ten hold over 5.5%. Sequenced sample: peripheral blood. The origin of the receptors is a woman aged 50 to 65 with COVID-19, enrolled during active disease. Both conserved end residues are part of each CDR3. D genes are given only for firm matches. Rows give clone size only sometimes, using once, few, many, or a class for an expanded clone.

TRBV9,NA,NA,TRBJ2-1,CASSVVGGSYNEQFF,TGTGCCAGCAGCGTAGTAGGAGGGTCCTACAATGAGCAGTTCTTC
TRBV29-1,NA,TRBD1,TRBJ1-2,CSVESFRTDQGDDYTF,TGCAGCGTTGAATCATTTAGAACTGACCAGGGGGATGACTACACCTTC
TRBV12-3/TRBV12-4,NA,NA,TRBJ1-4,CASSADSYEKLFF,TGTGCCAGCAGTGCCGACAGTTATGAAAAACTGTTTTTT
TRBV3-1/TRBV3-2,NA,NA,TRBJ1-2,CASSQRGVATF,TGTGCCAGCAGCCAACGGGGGGTGGCCACCTTC
TRBV19,once,NA,TRBJ2-3,CASRDRGRTSTDTQYF,TGTGCCAGTAGGGACCGGGGGAGAACTAGCACAGATACGCAGTATTTT
TRBV9,NA,NA,TRBJ2-3,CASSKTDTQYF,TGTGCCAGCAGTAAAACAGATACGCAGTATTTT
TRBV5-6,NA,NA,TRBJ1-1,CASSLGFGSIEGRQAFF,TGTGCCAGCAGCTTGGGTTTTGGTTCCATAGAGGGCCGCCAAGCTTTCTTT
TRBV30,NA,TRBD1,TRBJ2-1,CAWRLTGPGDNEQFF,TGTGCCTGGAGGCTGACAGGGCCAGGGGACAATGAGCAGTTCTTC
TRBV12-3/TRBV12-4,once,TRBD2,TRBJ2-7,CASVGTSGSEQYF,TGTGCCAGCGTAGGGACTAGCGGATCCGAGCAGTACTTC
TRBV10-3,once,NA,TRBJ2-7,CAISPGAYEQYF,TGTGCCATCAGCCCAGGGGCCTACGAGCAGTACTTC
TRBV5-5,once,NA,TRBJ1-1,CASSLSGPYTEAFF,TGTGCCAGCAGCTTGAGCGGGCCATACACTGAAGCTTTCTTT
TRBV6-5,once,TRBD1,TRBJ2-7,CASGTAGTAIYEQYF,TGTGCCAGCGGGACCGCCGGGACAGCTATCTACGAGCAGTACTTC
TRBV7-9,NA,TRBD1,TRBJ1-2,CASSSGYSGGYGYTF,TGTGCCAGCAGCTCAGGATACTCAGGGGGCTATGGCTACACCTTC
TRBV29-1,few,NA,TRBJ1-5,CSVGDNNQPQHF,TGCAGCGTGGGCGACAACAATCAGCCCCAGCATTTT
TRBV5-6,few,NA,TRBJ1-1,CASRTVSAEAFF,TGTGCCAGCAGGACAGTATCAGCTGAAGCTTTCTTT
TRBV7-9,NA,TRBD1,TRBJ1-1,CASSYQGGNTEAFF,TGTGCCAGCAGCTACCAGGGGGGGAACACTGAAGCTTTCTTT
TRBV5-1,NA,NA,TRBJ2-1,CASQIGGPGNEQFF,TGCGCCAGCCAGATTGGTGGGCCGGGAAATGAGCAGTTCTTC
TRBV5-1,NA,NA,TRBJ1-5,CASRPGAGNQPQHF,TGCGCCAGCAGACCAGGGGCAGGCAATCAGCCCCAGCATTTT
TRBV6-2/TRBV6-3,NA,NA,TRBJ1-2,CASSYGPHRVYGYTF,TGTGCCAGCAGTTACGGCCCGCACAGGGTCTATGGCTACACCTTC
TRBV7-6,NA,TRBD2,TRBJ2-1,CASSLYREGVVHNEQFF,TGTGCCAGCAGCTTATACCGGGAGGGAGTGGTTCACAATGAGCAGTTCTTC
TRBV5-1,NA,TRBD1,TRBJ1-4,CASKKMTGRGTNEKLFF,TGCGCCAGCAAAAAGATGACAGGGAGAGGAACTAATGAAAAACTGTTTTTT
TRBV24-1,NA,TRBD2,TRBJ2-1,CATSDPRLAGSTDEQFF,TGTGCCACCAGTGATCCTAGACTAGCGGGAAGTACCGATGAGCAGTTCTTC
TRBV4-1,once,TRBD2,TRBJ2-3,CASSQVRDYTTDTQYF,TGCGCCAGCAGCCAAGTTCGGGACTATACCACAGATACGCAGTATTTT
TRBV5-1,once,TRBD1,TRBJ2-7,CASSTGARTFSYEQYF,TGCGCCAGCAGCACAGGGGCGCGGACCTTCTCCTACGAGCAGTACTTC
TRBV9,NA,TRBD2,TRBJ2-1,CASSVAQREFNNEQFF,TGTGCCAGCAGCGTAGCTCAGCGGGAGTTTAACAATGAGCAGTTCTTC
TRBV6-5,NA,TRBD1,TRBJ1-6,CASRRDRAGSPLHF,TGTGCCAGCAGGAGAGACAGGGCTGGGTCACCCCTCCACTTT
TRBV11-3,NA,NA,TRBJ1-4,CASSLSDGGIRTANEKLFF,TGTGCCAGCAGCTTAAGTGATGGGGGCATTCGCACTGCTAATGAAAAACTGTTTTTT